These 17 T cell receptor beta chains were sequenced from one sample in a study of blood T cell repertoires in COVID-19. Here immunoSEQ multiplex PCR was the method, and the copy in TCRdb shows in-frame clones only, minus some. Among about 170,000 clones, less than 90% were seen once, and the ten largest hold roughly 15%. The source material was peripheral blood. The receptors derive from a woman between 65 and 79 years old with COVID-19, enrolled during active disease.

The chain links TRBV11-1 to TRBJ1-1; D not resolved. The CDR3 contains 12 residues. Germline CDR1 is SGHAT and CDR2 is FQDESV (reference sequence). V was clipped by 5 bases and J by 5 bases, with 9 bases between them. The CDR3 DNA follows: TGTGCCAGCAGCCTTTCTCTGACTGAAGCTTTCTTT. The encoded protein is CASSLSLTEAFF.

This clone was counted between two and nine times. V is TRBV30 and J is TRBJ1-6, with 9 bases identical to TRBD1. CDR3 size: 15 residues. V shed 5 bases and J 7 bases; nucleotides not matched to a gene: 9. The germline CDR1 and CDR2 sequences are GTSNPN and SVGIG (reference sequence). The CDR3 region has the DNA TGTGCCTGGTACAGGGGGCTTTTGGGGAATTCACCCCTCCACTTT. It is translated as CAWYRGLLGNSPLHF.

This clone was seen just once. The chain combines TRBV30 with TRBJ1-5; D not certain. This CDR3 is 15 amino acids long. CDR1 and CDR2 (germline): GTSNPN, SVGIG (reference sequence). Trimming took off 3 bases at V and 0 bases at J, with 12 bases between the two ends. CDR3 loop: CAWREGGYSNQPQHF. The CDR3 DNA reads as TGTGCCTGGAGGGAGGGCGGGTATAGCAATCAGCCCCAGCATTTT.

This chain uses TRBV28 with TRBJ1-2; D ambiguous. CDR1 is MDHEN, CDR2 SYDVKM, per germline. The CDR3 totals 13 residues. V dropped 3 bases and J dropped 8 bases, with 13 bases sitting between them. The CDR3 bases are TGTGCCAGCAGTTTGAACAGAGCAAGGGGCTACACCTTC. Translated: CASSLNRARGYTF.

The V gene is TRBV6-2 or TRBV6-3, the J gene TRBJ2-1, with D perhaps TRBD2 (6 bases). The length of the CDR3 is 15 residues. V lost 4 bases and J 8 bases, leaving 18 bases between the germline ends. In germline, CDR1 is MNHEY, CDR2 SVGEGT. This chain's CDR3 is CASSLSRGFMDEQFF. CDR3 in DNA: TGTGCCAGCAGTTTATCCCGGGGGTTTATGGATGAGCAGTTCTTC.

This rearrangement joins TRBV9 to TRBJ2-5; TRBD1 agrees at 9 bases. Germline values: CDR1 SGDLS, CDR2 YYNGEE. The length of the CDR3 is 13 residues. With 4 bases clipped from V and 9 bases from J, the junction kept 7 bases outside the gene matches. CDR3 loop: CASSYRGQKAQYF. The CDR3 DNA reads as TGTGCCAGCAGCTACAGGGGGCAGAAGGCCCAGTACTTC.

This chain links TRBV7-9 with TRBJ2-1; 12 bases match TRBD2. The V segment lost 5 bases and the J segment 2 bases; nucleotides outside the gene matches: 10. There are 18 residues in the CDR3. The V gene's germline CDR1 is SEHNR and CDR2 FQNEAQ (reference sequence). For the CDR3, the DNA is TGTGCCAGCAGCATACGGACTAGCGGGGTCCGGCCCTACAATGAGCAGTTCTTC. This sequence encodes CASSIRTSGVRPYNEQFF.

CDR3: CASRARQVTYEQYF. CDR3 DNA: TGTGCCAGCAGAGCGCGACAGGTAACCTACGAGCAGTACTTC. The chain uses TRBV28 and TRBJ2-7; perhaps TRBD1 as D (6 bases). Germline CDR1 MDHEN, CDR2 SYDVKM. Trimming left V 6 bases short and J 2 bases short, with 14 bases between. The CDR3 contains 14 residues. Supplemented by reference TRBV28 and TRBJ2-7, the full variable domain reads DVKVTQSSRYLVKRTGEKVFLECVQDMDHENMFWYRQDPGLGLRLIYFSYDVKMKEKGDIPEGYSVSREKKERFSLILESASTNQTSMYLCASRARQVTYEQYFGPGTRLTVT.

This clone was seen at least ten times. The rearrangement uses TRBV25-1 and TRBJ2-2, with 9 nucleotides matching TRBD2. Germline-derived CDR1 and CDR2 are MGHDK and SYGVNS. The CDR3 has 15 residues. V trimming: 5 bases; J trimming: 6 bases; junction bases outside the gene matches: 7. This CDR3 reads CASSFGGGAPGELFF. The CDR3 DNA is TGTGCCAGCAGTTTTGGCGGGGGGGCCCCCGGGGAGCTGTTTTTT.

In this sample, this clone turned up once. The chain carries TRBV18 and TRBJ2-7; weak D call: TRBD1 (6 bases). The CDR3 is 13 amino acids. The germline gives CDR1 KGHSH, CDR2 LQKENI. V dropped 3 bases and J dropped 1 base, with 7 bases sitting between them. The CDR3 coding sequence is TGTGCCAGCTCACCGGACAGTTCCTACGAGCAGTACTTC. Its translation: CASSPDSSYEQYF.

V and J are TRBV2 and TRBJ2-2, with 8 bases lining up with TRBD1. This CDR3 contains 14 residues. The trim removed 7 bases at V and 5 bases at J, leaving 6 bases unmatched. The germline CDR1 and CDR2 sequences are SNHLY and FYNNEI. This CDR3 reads CASNLRTGTGELFF. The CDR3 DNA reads TGTGCCAGCAACCTAAGGACAGGGACCGGGGAGCTGTTTTTT.

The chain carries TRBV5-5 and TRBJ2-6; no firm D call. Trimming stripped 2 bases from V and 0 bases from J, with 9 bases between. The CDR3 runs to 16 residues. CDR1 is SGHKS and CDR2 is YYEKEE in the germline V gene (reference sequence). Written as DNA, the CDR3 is TGTGCCAGCAGCTTACAGCATAGCTCTGGGGCCAACGTCCTGACTTTC. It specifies CASSLQHSSGANVLTF. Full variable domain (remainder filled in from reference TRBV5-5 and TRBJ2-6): DAGVTQSPTHLIKTRGQQVTLRCSPISGHKSVSWYQQVLGQGPQFIFQYYEKEERGRGNFPDRFSARQFPNYSSELNVNALLLGDSALYLCASSLQHSSGANVLTFGAGSRLTVL.

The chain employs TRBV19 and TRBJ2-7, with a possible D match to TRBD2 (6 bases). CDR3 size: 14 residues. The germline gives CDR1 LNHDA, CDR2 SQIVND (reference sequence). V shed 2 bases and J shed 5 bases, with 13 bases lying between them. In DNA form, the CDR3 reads TGTGCCAGTAGTATAATGGCGGGACGGGACGAGCAGTACTTC. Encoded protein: CASSIMAGRDEQYF.

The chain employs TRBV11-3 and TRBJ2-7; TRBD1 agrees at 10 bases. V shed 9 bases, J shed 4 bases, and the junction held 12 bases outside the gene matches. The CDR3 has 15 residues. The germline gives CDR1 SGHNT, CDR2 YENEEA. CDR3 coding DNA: TGTGCCAGACCCGAGGTGGACAGGGGGGCTTACGAGCAGTACTTC. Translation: CARPEVDRGAYEQYF.

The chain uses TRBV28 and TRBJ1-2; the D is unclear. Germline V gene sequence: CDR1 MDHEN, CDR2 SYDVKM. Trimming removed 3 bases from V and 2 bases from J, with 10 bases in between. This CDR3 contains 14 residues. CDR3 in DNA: TGTGCCAGCAGTTTGGGCAGGTTGAACTATGGCTACACCTTC. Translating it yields CASSLGRLNYGYTF.

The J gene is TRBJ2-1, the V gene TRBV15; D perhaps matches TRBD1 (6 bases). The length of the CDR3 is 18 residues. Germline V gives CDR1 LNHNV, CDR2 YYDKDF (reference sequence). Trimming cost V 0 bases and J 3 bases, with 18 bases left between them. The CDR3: CATSRDRWGPPLYNEQFF. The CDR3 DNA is TGTGCCACCAGCAGAGATCGCTGGGGGCCTCCACTCTACAATGAGCAGTTCTTC.

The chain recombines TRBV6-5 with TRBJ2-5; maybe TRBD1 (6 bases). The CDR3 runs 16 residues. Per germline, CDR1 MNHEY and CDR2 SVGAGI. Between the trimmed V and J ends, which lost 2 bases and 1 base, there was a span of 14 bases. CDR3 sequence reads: CASSYQGPAVQETQYF. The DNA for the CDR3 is TGTGCCAGCAGTTACCAGGGGCCTGCTGTCCAAGAGACCCAGTACTTC.